What follows are 27 T cell receptor beta chains derived from one specimen sequenced in a study of shared clonotypes between healthy human individuals. The table came from immunoSEQ multiplex PCR; TCRdb's copy has only in-frame clones and leaves some out. The data show approximately 600,000 clones, with around 96% seen just once and 0.11% held by the top ten. CD45RO negativity and positive selection for CCR7 defined naive CD8 cells, a population that excluded terminally differentiated effector memory CD45RA+ cells. Sequenced sample: naive CD8+ T cells sorted from blood. Receptors were obtained from a young woman in good health.

The V and J genes are TRBV4-1 and TRBJ2-1, with TRBD2 matching 11 bases. Germline lookup yields CDR1 MGHRA and CDR2 YSYEKL. This CDR3 contains 16 residues. After removal of 2 bases from V and 8 bases from J, the junction contained 8 bases not matched to a gene. The CDR3 spells CASSQLTSGSLHEQFF. CDR3 DNA sequence: TGCGCCAGCAGCCAATTAACTAGCGGGAGCTTACATGAGCAGTTCTTC.

CDR3 sequence (DNA): TGTGCCAGCAGCCACCCAGGAAACACCATATATTTT. Its protein is CASSHPGNTIYF. V is TRBV6-5 and J is TRBJ1-3; D unresolved. This CDR3 spans 12 amino acids. In germline, CDR1 is MNHEY, CDR2 SVGAGI. V was cut by 6 bases and J by 4 bases, with 7 bases left in between.

This chain links TRBV11-2 with TRBJ2-5; D may be TRBD1 or TRBD2 (5 bases each). Germline assignment: CDR1 SGHAT and CDR2 FQNNGV. The CDR3 extends over 16 amino acids. V was pared by 5 bases and J by 2 bases, with 18 bases between. CDR3 nucleotide sequence: TGTGCCAGCAGCCCCTCGACCCCGGGACGACAAGAGACCCAGTACTTC. It is translated as CASSPSTPGRQETQYF.

J is TRBJ2-2 and V is TRBV28; D call uncertain. The CDR3 runs to 15 residues. CDR1 and CDR2 from the germline V gene are MDHEN and SYDVKM. Trimming removed 2 bases from V and 5 bases from J, with 12 bases in between. DNA for the CDR3: TGTGCCAGCAGTTTAGTAGGAGTAATGACCGGGGAGCTGTTTTTT. It translates to CASSLVGVMTGELFF.

The chain joins TRBV18 to TRBJ2-2; tentatively, D is TRBD1 (5 bases). V lost 0 bases to trimming and J lost 0 bases, with 14 bases between them. The CDR3 is 18 amino acids. Germline CDR1 KGHSH, CDR2 LQKENI. This chain's CDR3 is CASSPPYAGRANTGELFF. The CDR3 nucleotides read TGTGCCAGCTCACCACCCTACGCTGGCAGGGCGAACACCGGGGAGCTGTTTTTT.

V usage is TRBV7-9 and J usage is TRBJ1-4; 7 bases are a match to TRBD1. Germline values: CDR1 SEHNR, CDR2 FQNEAQ (reference sequence). V lost 5 bases, J lost 0 bases, and 12 bases stayed unmatched. This CDR3 spans 18 amino acids. The CDR3: CASSHSGTAYATNEKLFF. DNA of the CDR3: TGTGCCAGCAGCCACTCCGGGACAGCCTATGCAACTAATGAAAAACTGTTTTTT.

The chain employs TRBV19 and TRBJ2-5; 9 bases agree with TRBD2. The J call may be incorrect, as the DNA end agrees better with TRBJ2-7. Germline V gives CDR1 LNHDA, CDR2 SQIVND (reference sequence). CDR3 length: 14 amino acids. The CDR3 region has the DNA TGTGCCAGTATGGAGCGGGAGGACTCCTACGAGCAGTACTTC. As protein: CASMEREDSYEQYF.

This sequence joins TRBV28 and TRBJ2-1, with TRBD1 as a possible D gene (6 bases). Germline V lookup: CDR1 MDHEN, CDR2 SYDVKM. The V end was cut by 10 bases, the J end by 6 bases, with 25 bases between. The CDR3 contains 16 residues. CDR3 sequence: CATSLPGQGPVNEQFF. The CDR3 DNA is TGTGCCACCTCACTTCCGGGACAAGGCCCTGTCAATGAGCAGTTCTTC.

The genes are TRBV19 and TRBJ2-1, with 7 bases aligning to TRBD1. CDR3 length equals 17 residues. The germline gives CDR1 LNHDA, CDR2 SQIVND (reference sequence). V lost 5 bases and J lost 3; bases outside the gene matches: 13. The CDR3 DNA sequence: TGTGCCAGTAGTGTCGATGCCGGGACAGTATACTACAATGAGCAGTTCTTC. Translated: CASSVDAGTVYYNEQFF.

V usage is TRBV19 and J usage is TRBJ1-1; TRBD1 matches 10 bases. The CDR3 length is 15 residues. Germline CDR1 is LNHDA and CDR2 is SQIVND (reference sequence). V lost 7 bases and J lost 3; bases outside the gene matches: 8. The CDR3 DNA follows: TGTGCCAGTACCATGGGACAGGGGTTTGACACTGAAGCTTTCTTT. Amino acid sequence: CASTMGQGFDTEAFF.

The rearrangement uses TRBV7-2 and TRBJ2-2, with TRBD2 matching 8 bases. In germline, CDR1 is SGHTA, CDR2 FQGNSA. With 7 bases clipped from V and 4 bases from J, the junction kept 11 bases outside the gene matches. This CDR3 has 16 amino acids. In DNA form, the CDR3 reads TGTGCCAGCAACGATCGCGGGAGGAGGGTCACCGGGGAGCTGTTTTTT. Protein sequence: CASNDRGRRVTGELFF.

This sequence joins TRBV9 and TRBJ1-2; the match to TRBD1 covers 8 bases. The CDR3 is 15 residues long. The germline V gene has CDR1 SGDLS and CDR2 YYNGEE. After removal of 3 bases from V and 4 bases from J, the junction contained 8 bases not matched to a gene. The DNA for the CDR3 is TGTGCCAGCAGCGCCGGACCGACAGGGGTCTATGGCTACACCTTC. Translated: CASSAGPTGVYGYTF.

This clone was observed a single time. The same CDR3 arises from other DNA sequences in this sample as well. V gene TRBV5-1 combines with J gene TRBJ1-1, with D unclear. In germline, CDR1 is SGHRS, CDR2 YFSETQ. Trimming took off 2 bases at V and 1 base at J, with 6 bases between the two ends. The CDR3 sequence is 13 residues long. The CDR3 sequence: CASSLAGNTEAFF. DNA of the CDR3: TGCGCCAGCAGCTTAGCAGGGAACACTGAAGCTTTCTTT.

This chain connects TRBV7-9 to TRBJ2-7; possible D gene TRBD1, 5 bases. CDR1 is SEHNR, CDR2 FQNEAQ, per germline (reference sequence). V lost 4 bases, J lost 3 bases, and 10 bases lay in between. This CDR3 is built from 13 residues. The CDR3 region has the DNA TGTGCCAGCAGCTCTTTGGACATCTACGAGCAGTACTTC. Residues: CASSSLDIYEQYF.

The J gene is TRBJ2-2, the V gene TRBV28, with D possibly TRBD1 on 6 matching bases. Germline CDR1 is MDHEN and CDR2 is SYDVKM. V was pared by 7 bases and J by 1 base, with 16 bases between. This CDR3 region has 16 residues. CDR3 amino acids: CASNTGQSENTGELFF. DNA for the CDR3: TGTGCCAGCAATACCGGACAGTCAGAGAACACCGGGGAGCTGTTTTTT.

V and J are TRBV2 and TRBJ1-1; D is ambiguous. Trimming pared 8 bases from V and 7 bases from J, leaving 23 bases between. CDR3 length: 15 residues. Germline CDR1 is SNHLY and CDR2 is FYNNEI. CDR3 DNA sequence: TGTGCCAGCGCTCCCGATAACATACTCCATTATGAAGCTTTCTTT. It encodes CASAPDNILHYEAFF.

V is TRBV6-1 and J is TRBJ1-1; 7 bases align to TRBD1. Germline assignment: CDR1 MNHNS and CDR2 SASEGT. The CDR3 runs 14 residues. V shed 1 base, J shed 1 base, and the junction held 0 bases outside the gene matches. CDR3 sequence (DNA): TGTGCCAGCAGTGAAGACAGGGGGAACACTGAAGCTTTCTTT. As protein: CASSEDRGNTEAFF.

The rearrangement links TRBV7-8 to TRBJ2-5, with TRBD2 identical over 11 bases. V was pared by 5 bases and J by 5 bases, with 10 bases of the junction left unmatched. Germline lookup yields CDR1 SGHVS and CDR2 FQNEAQ. The CDR3 has 16 residues. The CDR3 DNA is TGTGCCAGCAGCACCCGAACTAGCGGGAGTAGGGAGACCCAGTACTTC. This codes for CASSTRTSGSRETQYF.

DNA of the CDR3: TGTGCCAGCAGCGTAGTTTTATTAGGGGTAAGCACAGATACGCAGTATTTT. Protein product: CASSVVLLGVSTDTQYF. The rearrangement uses TRBV9 and TRBJ2-3; the D gene is possibly TRBD1 (5 bases). V was clipped by 0 bases and J by 0 bases, with 14 bases between them. Germline V gene sequence: CDR1 SGDLS, CDR2 YYNGEE. This CDR3 is built from 17 residues.

As for this clone: The sample carries other DNA sequences with the same CDR3. The chain has TRBV27 and TRBJ2-1; D tentatively fits TRBD1 or TRBD2 (5 bases each). V was cut by 3 bases and J by 4 bases, with 10 bases left in between. The germline gives CDR1 MNHEY, CDR2 SMNVEV (reference sequence). This CDR3 region has 14 residues. This CDR3 reads CASSFGTVYNEQFF. CDR3 coding DNA: TGTGCCAGCAGTTTCGGGACGGTATACAATGAGCAGTTCTTC.

The V call is TRBV2, the J call TRBJ1-4, with 8 bases identical to TRBD1. The J segment lost 4 bases and the V segment lost 8 bases, leaving 12 bases of the junction unmatched. Per germline, CDR1 SNHLY and CDR2 FYNNEI. The CDR3 sequence is 16 residues long. The CDR3 DNA sequence: TGTGCCAGCTCGACAGGGGTCGTACCTCATAATGAAAAACTGTTTTTT. Protein product: CASSTGVVPHNEKLFF.

The J gene is TRBJ1-6, the V gene TRBV27, with TRBD1 matching 7 bases. J gave up 6 bases and V 4 bases, and 6 bases lay outside the gene matches. Per the germline V gene, CDR1 is MNHEY and CDR2 is SMNVEV (reference sequence). The CDR3 has 15 amino acids. CDR3 region: CASSSNWDSNSPLHF. The CDR3, as DNA: TGTGCCAGCAGTTCCAATTGGGACAGTAATTCACCCCTCCACTTT.

The chain employs TRBV30 and TRBJ2-7; TRBD1 matches 7 bases. CDR1 is GTSNPN and CDR2 is SVGIG in the germline V gene (reference sequence). Trimming cost V 7 bases and J 12 bases; bases outside gene matches: 6. The CDR3 is made up of 9 amino acids. CDR3 nucleotide sequence: TGTGCCTCCGGACAGGACCCGTACTTC. Encoded protein: CASGQDPYF.

This clone has just a few counts. The V and J genes are TRBV18 and TRBJ2-7; D perhaps matches TRBD1 (6 bases). The CDR3 runs to 16 residues. The V gene lost 4 bases and the J gene lost 3 bases, with 19 bases spanning the gap. Germline CDR1 KGHSH, CDR2 LQKENI. The CDR3 bases are TGTGCCAGCTCACGACCCTCAAGAACAGGGCTCTACGAGCAGTACTTC. It encodes CASSRPSRTGLYEQYF.

This clone was seen a single time. The CDR3 DNA reads TGTGCCAGCCGTCGGTGGGCAGATACGCAGTATTTT. Translation gives CASRRWADTQYF. The chain joins TRBV28 to TRBJ2-3; D gene uncertain. CDR3 length: 12 residues. Germline lookup yields CDR1 MDHEN and CDR2 SYDVKM. V dropped 8 bases and J dropped 4 bases, with 10 bases sitting between them.

The V and J genes are TRBV7-2 and TRBJ2-1; D may be TRBD2 (5 bases). The CDR3 consists of 13 residues. Trimming removed 6 bases at V and 4 bases at J, with 10 bases between. The V gene's germline CDR1 is SGHTA and CDR2 FQGNSA. CDR3 DNA sequence: TGTGCCAGCAGGAGGAGGCTTTACAATGAGCAGTTCTTC. As protein: CASRRRLYNEQFF.

The chain joins TRBV7-6 to TRBJ2-1, with 15 bases fitting TRBD2. The germline V gene encodes CDR1 SGHVS and CDR2 FNYEAQ. Trimming cost V 0 bases and J 8 bases; bases outside gene matches: 11. The CDR3 is made up of 19 amino acids. CDR3 sequence: CASSLALRTSGRALDEQFF. CDR3 sequence (DNA): TGTGCCAGCAGCTTAGCCTTGCGGACTAGCGGGAGGGCGCTGGATGAGCAGTTCTTC.